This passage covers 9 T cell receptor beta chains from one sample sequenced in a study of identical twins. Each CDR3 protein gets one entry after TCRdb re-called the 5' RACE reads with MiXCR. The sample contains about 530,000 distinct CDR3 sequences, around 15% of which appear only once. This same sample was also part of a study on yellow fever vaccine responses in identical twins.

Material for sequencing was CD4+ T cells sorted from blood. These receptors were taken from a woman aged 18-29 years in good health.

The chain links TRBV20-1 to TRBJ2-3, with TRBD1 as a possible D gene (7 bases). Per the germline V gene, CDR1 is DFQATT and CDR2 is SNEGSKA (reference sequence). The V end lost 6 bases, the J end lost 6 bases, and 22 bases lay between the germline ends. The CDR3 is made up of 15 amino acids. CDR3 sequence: CSAPPRGRGRDTQYF. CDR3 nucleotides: TGCAGTGCCCCTCCCCGTGGCAGGGGGAGGGATACGCAGTATTTT.

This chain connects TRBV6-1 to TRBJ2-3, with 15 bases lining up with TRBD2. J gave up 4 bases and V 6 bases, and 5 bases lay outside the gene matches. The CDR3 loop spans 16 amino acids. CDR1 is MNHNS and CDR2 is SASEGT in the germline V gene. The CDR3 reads CASSRTSGRAADTQYF. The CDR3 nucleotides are TGTGCCAGCAGCCGGACTAGCGGGAGGGCCGCAGATACGCAGTATTTT.

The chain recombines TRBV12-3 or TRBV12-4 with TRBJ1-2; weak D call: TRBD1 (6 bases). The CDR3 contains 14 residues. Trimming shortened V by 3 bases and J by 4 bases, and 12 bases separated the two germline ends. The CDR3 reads CASSLRGVFYGYTF. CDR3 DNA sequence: TGTGCCAGCAGTTTGAGGGGGGTATTCTATGGCTACACCTTC.

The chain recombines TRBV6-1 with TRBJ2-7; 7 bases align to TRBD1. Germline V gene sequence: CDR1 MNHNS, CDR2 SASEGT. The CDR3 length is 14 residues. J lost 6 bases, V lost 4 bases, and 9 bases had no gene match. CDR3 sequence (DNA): TGTGCCAGCAGTGGACAGGGAACGGTTGGCGAGCAGTACGTC. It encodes CASSGQGTVGEQYV.

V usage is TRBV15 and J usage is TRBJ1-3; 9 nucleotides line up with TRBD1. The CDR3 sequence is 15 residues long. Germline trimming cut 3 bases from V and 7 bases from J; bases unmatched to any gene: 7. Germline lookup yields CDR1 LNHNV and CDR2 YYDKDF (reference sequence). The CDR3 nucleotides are TGTGCCACCAGCAGGAAGGGGACAGGGCAGAACACCATATATTTT. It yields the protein CATSRKGTGQNTIYF.

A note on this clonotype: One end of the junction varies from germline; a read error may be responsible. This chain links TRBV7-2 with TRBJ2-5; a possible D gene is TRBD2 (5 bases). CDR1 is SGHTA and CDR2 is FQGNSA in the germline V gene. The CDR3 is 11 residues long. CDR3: CASSSARGMDF. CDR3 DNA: TGTGCCAGCAGCTCGGCCCGGGGTATGGACTTC.

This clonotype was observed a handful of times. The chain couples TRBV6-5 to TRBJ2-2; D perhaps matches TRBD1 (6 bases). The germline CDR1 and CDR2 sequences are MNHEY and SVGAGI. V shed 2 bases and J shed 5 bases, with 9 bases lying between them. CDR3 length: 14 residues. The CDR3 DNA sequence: TGTGCCAGCAGTTACGAAAGGGGGACCGGGGAGCTGTTTTTT. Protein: CASSYERGTGELFF.

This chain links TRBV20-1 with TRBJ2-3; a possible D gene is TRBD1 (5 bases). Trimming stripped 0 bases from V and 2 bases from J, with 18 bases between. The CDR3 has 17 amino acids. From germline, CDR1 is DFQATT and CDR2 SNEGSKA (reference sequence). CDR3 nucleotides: TGCAGTGCTAGAGATGAGAGAAGGGGAACCTTCACAGATACGCAGTATTTT. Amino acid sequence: CSARDERRGTFTDTQYF.

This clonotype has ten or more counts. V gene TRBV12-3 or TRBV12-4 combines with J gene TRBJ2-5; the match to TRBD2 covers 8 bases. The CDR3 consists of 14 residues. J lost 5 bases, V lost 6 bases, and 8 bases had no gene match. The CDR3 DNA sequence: TGTGCCAGCAGCCCGGGGGGGGTCCGGGAGACCCAGTACTTC. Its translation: CASSPGGVRETQYF.